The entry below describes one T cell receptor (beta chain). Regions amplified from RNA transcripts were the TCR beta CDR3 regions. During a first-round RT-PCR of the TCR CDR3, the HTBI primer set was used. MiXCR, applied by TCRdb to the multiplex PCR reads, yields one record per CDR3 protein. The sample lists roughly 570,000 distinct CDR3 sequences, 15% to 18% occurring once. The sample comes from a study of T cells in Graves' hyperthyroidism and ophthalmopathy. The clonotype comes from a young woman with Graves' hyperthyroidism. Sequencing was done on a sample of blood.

The CDR3 coding sequence is TGTGCCAGTAGTACCCTCCCGGGACAGAGAAATCAGCCCCAGCATTTT. It specifies CASSTLPGQRNQPQHF. The chain has TRBV19 and TRBJ1-5; TRBD1 agrees at 7 bases. Trimming at V came to 4 bases and at J to 4 bases, leaving 10 bases not matched to a gene. The germline CDR1 and CDR2 sequences are LNHDA and SQIVND (reference sequence). There are 16 residues in the CDR3.